Listed below are T cell receptor beta chains from one sample, sequenced in a study of identical twins. MiXCR, applied by TCRdb to the 5' RACE reads, yields one record per CDR3 protein. The repertoire holds a few hundred thousand distinct CDR3 sequences, with roughly an eighth as singletons. These sequences were also reported in another study, on yellow fever vaccine responses in identical twins.

Material for sequencing was CD4+ T cells sorted from blood. These receptors were taken from a woman aged 18-29 years in good health. The CDR3 runs from the conserved cysteine through the conserved F or W. A D gene is named only where the DNA matches it firmly. Rows may omit the clone size; those that give it use once, few, many or a size class.

V gene	J gene	D gene	clone size	CDR3 protein	CDR3 DNA
TRBV29-1	TRBJ2-1	.	few	CSVARGISYNEQFF	TGCAGCGTTGCCCGCGGAATCTCCTACAATGAGCAGTTCTTC
TRBV15	TRBJ2-2	.	few	CATSRDSGIANTGELFF	TGTGCCACCAGCAGAGATTCCGGGATTGCGAACACCGGGGAGCTGTTTTTT
TRBV20-1	TRBJ2-7	TRBD1	.	CSAREGTGATVQYF	TGCAGTGCTAGAGAAGGGACAGGGGCTACGGTGCAGTACTTC
TRBV3-1	TRBJ2-2	.	few	CASSLGPANTGELFF	TGTGCCAGCAGCCTGGGACCAGCGAACACCGGGGAGCTGTTTTTT
TRBV12-3/TRBV12-4	TRBJ1-6	.	many	CASSFGRGNSPLHF	TGTGCCAGCAGTTTCGGGCGGGGCAATTCACCCCTCCACTTT
TRBV2	TRBJ1-1	.	few	CASSVVAGINTEAFF	TGTGCCAGCAGTGTAGTAGCAGGGATTAACACTGAAGCTTTCTTT
TRBV6-4	TRBJ2-1	TRBD1	.	CASSDGTGRGEQFF	TGTGCCAGCAGTGACGGGACAGGGAGGGGTGAGCAGTTCTTC
TRBV2	TRBJ2-1	TRBD2	few	CASQIGLAGGQFF	TGTGCCAGCCAGATAGGACTAGCGGGAGGGCAGTTCTTC
TRBV5-1	TRBJ1-1	.	few	CASSLLPGRNTEAFF	TGCGCCAGCAGCTTGTTGCCAGGCAGGAACACTGAAGCTTTCTTT
TRBV7-9	TRBJ2-7	.	.	CASSLQGSQQYF	TGTGCCAGCAGCCTTCAGGGGAGCCAGCAGTACTTC
TRBV2	TRBJ1-1	.	.	CASSDGVRETEAFF	TGTGCCAGCAGTGACGGGGTAAGGGAGACTGAAGCTTTCTTT
TRBV7-2	TRBJ1-3	.	many	CASSLHNGNTIYF	TGTGCCAGCAGCTTACATAACGGAAACACCATATATTTT
TRBV11-2	TRBJ2-1	TRBD1	few	CASSLDPRPGQGMGLFF	TGTGCCAGCAGCTTAGACCCCCGACCGGGACAGGGAATGGGCCTGTTCTTC
TRBV7-8	TRBJ2-5	TRBD2	few	CASSSGKETQYF	TGTGCCAGCAGCAGCGGGAAAGAGACCCAGTACTTC
TRBV6-1	TRBJ2-2	TRBD1	.	CASSTGTGPPGELFF	TGTGCCAGCAGCACCGGGACAGGGCCGCCCGGGGAGCTGTTTTTT
TRBV20-1	TRBJ2-5	.	many	CSVSRIAGKETQYF	TGCAGTGTTTCGCGGATTGCGGGCAAGGAGACCCAGTACTTC
TRBV20-1	TRBJ1-3	.	.	CSARSSMAGVERNTIYF	TGCAGTGCTAGATCCTCCATGGCGGGCGTTGAGAGAAACACCATATATTTT
TRBV11-1	TRBJ2-1	TRBD1	few	CASSAPGQGAWNEQFF	TGTGCCAGCAGCGCCCCGGGACAGGGGGCTTGGAATGAGCAGTTCTTC
TRBV5-1	TRBJ1-6	.	.	CASSWGTGTNSPLHF	TGCGCCAGCAGCTGGGGGACGGGCACTAATTCACCCCTCCACTTT
TRBV20-1	TRBJ2-1	.	few	CSARTRSYNEQFF	TGCAGTGCTCGAACACGCTCCTACAATGAGCAGTTCTTC
TRBV21-1	TRBJ1-2	.	.	CASSKANYGYTF	TGTGCCAGCAGCAAGGCTAACTATGGCTACACCTTC
TRBV12-3/TRBV12-4	TRBJ1-1	.	many	CASTPTANTEAFF	TGTGCCAGCACCCCGACGGCTAACACTGAAGCTTTCTTT
TRBV30	TRBJ2-5	.	.	CAWTPGETQYF	TGTGCCTGGACCCCTGGGGAGACCCAGTACTTC
TRBV3-1	TRBJ2-3	.	.	CASSHDIRTDTQYF	TGTGCCAGCAGCCACGACATACGCACAGATACGCAGTATTTT
TRBV6-2/TRBV6-3	TRBJ2-1	.	.	CASRAGPSYNEQFF	TGTGCCAGCAGGGCGGGACCTTCTTACAATGAGCAGTTCTTC
TRBV12-2	TRBJ2-5	.	few	CASRLGGDISETQYF	TGTGCAAGTCGCTTAGGCGGCGACATCTCCGAGACCCAGTACTTC
TRBV7-9	TRBJ2-5	.	.	CASRTLGRENAETQYF	TGTGCCAGCAGAACTCTAGGGCGGGAAAACGCTGAGACCCAGTACTTC
TRBV7-2	TRBJ2-1	TRBD2	.	CASSFSGGDYNEQFF	TGTGCCAGCAGCTTTAGCGGGGGTGACTACAATGAGCAGTTCTTC
TRBV28	TRBJ2-7	TRBD1	.	CASTPGQRSYEQYF	TGTGCCAGCACCCCGGGACAGCGCTCCTACGAGCAGTACTTC
TRBV7-2	TRBJ2-5	.	few	CASNGEGAETQYF	TGTGCCAGCAACGGGGAAGGCGCTGAGACCCAGTACTTC
TRBV24-1	TRBJ2-3	.	many	CATSDSSSDTQYF	TGTGCCACCAGTGACAGCAGCTCAGATACGCAGTATTTT
TRBV10-3	TRBJ2-1	.	few	CAIQGGVYYNEQFF	TGTGCCATCCAGGGTGGTGTGTACTACAATGAGCAGTTCTTC
TRBV3-1	TRBJ1-1	.	many	CASSQVSAEAFF	TGTGCCAGCAGCCAAGTCTCCGCTGAAGCTTTCTTT
TRBV19	TRBJ2-1	TRBD1	.	CASSPGQGLNEQFF	TGTGCCAGTAGTCCGGGACAGGGTCTAAATGAGCAGTTCTTC
TRBV28	TRBJ2-4	.	few	CASSLTGGGNSFIQYF	TGTGCCAGCAGTTTAACTGGAGGAGGGAATAGTTTCATTCAGTACTTC
TRBV11-2	TRBJ2-7	TRBD2	few	CASSPTPGLDPSYEQYF	TGTGCCAGCAGCCCGACCCCGGGACTAGATCCTTCCTACGAGCAGTACTTC
TRBV12-3/TRBV12-4	TRBJ2-3	TRBD2	.	CASRPSGRPDTQYF	TGTGCCAGCAGGCCGAGCGGGAGACCAGATACGCAGTATTTT
TRBV7-9	TRBJ2-1	TRBD1	.	CASSFTGTDNEQFF	TGTGCCAGCAGCTTTACCGGGACAGACAATGAGCAGTTCTTC
TRBV7-9	TRBJ2-3	.	few	CASSLIGGYTDTQYF	TGTGCCAGCAGCTTAATAGGCGGCTACACAGATACGCAGTATTTT
TRBV3-1	TRBJ2-2	.	.	CASSRRGGSRNTGELFF	TGTGCCAGCAGCCGACGGGGAGGATCCCGGAACACCGGGGAGCTGTTTTTT
TRBV6-5	TRBJ2-7	.	.	CASSYSDHGSYEQYF	TGTGCCAGCAGTTACTCCGATCACGGATCCTACGAGCAGTACTTC
TRBV15	TRBJ1-5	TRBD1	.	CATSRDPGQVTGQPQHF	TGTGCCACCAGCAGAGATCCGGGACAGGTGACGGGTCAGCCCCAGCATTTT
TRBV7-8	TRBJ2-3	.	few	CASGGSGGVRDTQYF	TGTGCCAGCGGCGGGTCGGGTGGAGTGAGAGATACGCAGTATTTT
TRBV2	TRBJ2-7	TRBD1	.	CASSYGQGAEQYF	TGTGCCAGCAGTTATGGACAGGGGGCCGAGCAGTACTTC
TRBV18	TRBJ2-5	.	few	CASSPYVGSVRETQYF	TGTGCCAGCTCGCCCTACGTCGGTAGTGTAAGAGAGACCCAGTACTTC
TRBV28	TRBJ2-6	TRBD1	few	CASSLGQGLVGANVLTF	TGTGCCAGCAGTTTGGGACAGGGGTTGGTGGGGGCCAACGTCCTGACTTTC
TRBV29-1	TRBJ1-2	.	.	CSVDPAQGNYGYTF	TGCAGCGTTGACCCGGCTCAGGGGAACTATGGCTACACCTTC
TRBV7-9	TRBJ2-1	TRBD2	many	CASSFRKGLAGNYEQFF	TGTGCCAGCAGCTTCCGAAAAGGACTAGCGGGAAACTATGAGCAGTTCTTC
TRBV12-3/TRBV12-4	TRBJ1-2	TRBD1	many	CASSTQGGGYGYTF	TGTGCCAGCAGTACACAGGGGGGAGGCTATGGCTACACCTTC
TRBV29-1	TRBJ2-7	TRBD2	.	CSVEGLAGGSYEQYF	TGCAGCGTTGAGGGATTAGCGGGGGGATCCTACGAGCAGTACTTC
TRBV23-1	TRBJ1-1	.	.	CASSPGAAVAEAFF	TGCGCCAGCAGTCCGGGGGCGGCTGTGGCTGAAGCTTTCTTT